Sequencing of this T cell receptor beta chain was carried out in a study of blood T cells in healthy people across ages. Findings and limits, study-wide: It was found that TCR beta diversity correlated strongly with the percentage of naive T cells.

Through a sample-barcoded 5' primer and a J-beta primer mix, a second PCR was run for roughly 6 to 11 cycles. TCRdb itself ran the 5' RACE reads through MiXCR, one entry per CDR3 protein. Of about 670,000 distinct CDR3 sequences in the sample, approximately 40% were seen once. Turning to this clonotype: Antigen specificity is unknown.

Germline CDR1 and CDR2: SNHLY and FYNNEI. This CDR3 is 14 amino acids long. V dropped 3 bases and J dropped 5; count of bases not matched to a gene: 6. The chain is built from TRBV2 and TRBJ2-5; 7 bases map to TRBD1. Sequenced: blood. This clonotype originated in an elderly man in good health. CDR3 loop: CASSEPGGGETQYF. As DNA, the CDR3 is TGTGCCAGCAGTGAGCCAGGGGGTGGGGAGACCCAGTACTTC.